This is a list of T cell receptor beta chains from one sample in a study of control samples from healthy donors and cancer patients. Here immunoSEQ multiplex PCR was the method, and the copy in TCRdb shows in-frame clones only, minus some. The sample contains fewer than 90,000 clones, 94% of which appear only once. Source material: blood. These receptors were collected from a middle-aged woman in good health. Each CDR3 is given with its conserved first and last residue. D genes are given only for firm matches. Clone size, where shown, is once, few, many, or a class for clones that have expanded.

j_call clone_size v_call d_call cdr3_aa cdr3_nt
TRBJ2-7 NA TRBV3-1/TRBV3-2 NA CASSQSPYEQYF TGTGCCAGCAGCCAATCTCCGTACGAGCAGTACTTC
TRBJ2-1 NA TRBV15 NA CATSRGGRAYNEQFF TGTGCCACCAGCAGAGGGGGCAGGGCTTACAATGAGCAGTTCTTC
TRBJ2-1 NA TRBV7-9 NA CASSPLVRERVNEQFF TGTGCCAGCAGCCCCCTGGTGAGGGAGCGAGTGAATGAGCAGTTCTTC
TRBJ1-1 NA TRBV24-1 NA CATRRGGQGTEAFF TGTGCCACCCGAAGAGGAGGGCAAGGCACTGAAGCTTTCTTT
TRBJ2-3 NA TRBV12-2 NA CASRFSPGGRGTDTQYF TGTGCAAGTCGCTTCTCCCCCGGCGGGAGGGGAACAGATACGCAGTATTTT
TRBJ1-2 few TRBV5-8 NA CASSLGGRSYGYTF TGTGCCAGCAGCTTGGGGGGGCGCAGCTATGGCTACACCTTC
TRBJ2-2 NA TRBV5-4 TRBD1 CASRDRGLGNTGELFF TGTGCCAGCAGGGACAGGGGGCTGGGGAACACCGGGGAGCTGTTTTTT
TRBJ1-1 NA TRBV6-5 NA CASSYSIGGGGTEAFF TGTGCCAGCAGTTACTCAATCGGGGGTGGGGGCACTGAAGCTTTCTTT
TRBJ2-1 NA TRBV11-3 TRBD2 CASSREQGTSRFF TGTGCCAGCAGCAGAGAACAAGGGACTAGCCGGTTCTTC
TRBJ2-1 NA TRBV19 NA CASSIVLAYNEQFF TGTGCCAGTAGTATCGTTCTAGCGTACAATGAGCAGTTCTTC
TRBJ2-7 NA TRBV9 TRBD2 CASGGAGDVYEQYF TGTGCCAGCGGGGGAGCGGGAGATGTATACGAGCAGTACTTC
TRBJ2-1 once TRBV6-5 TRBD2 CAGGEKAGGTRQFF TGTGCCGGCGGCGAGAAAGCGGGAGGCACACGGCAGTTCTTC
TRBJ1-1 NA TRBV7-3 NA CASSLTLGGMNTEAFF TGTGCCAGCAGCTTAACCCTAGGCGGCATGAACACTGAAGCTTTCTTT
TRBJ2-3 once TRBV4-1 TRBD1 CASSQAGQGRRTDTQYF TGCGCCAGCAGCCAAGCTGGACAGGGGAGAAGGACAGATACGCAGTATTTT
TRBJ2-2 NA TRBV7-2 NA CASSPFQGGGELFF TGTGCCAGCAGCCCGTTCCAGGGAGGTGGGGAGCTGTTTTTT
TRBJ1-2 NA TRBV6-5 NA CASSPQGPGYTF TGTGCCAGCAGTCCTCAGGGTCCTGGCTACACCTTC
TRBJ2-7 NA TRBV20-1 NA CSASGRVGEQYF TGCAGTGCTAGTGGCCGGGTTGGCGAGCAGTACTTC
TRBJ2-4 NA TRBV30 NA CAWSRAKGNIQYF TGTGCCTGGAGTCGGGCTAAGGGAAACATTCAGTACTTC
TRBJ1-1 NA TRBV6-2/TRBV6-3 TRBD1 CASSGQGAVTEAFF TGTGCCAGCAGTGGACAGGGGGCCGTCACTGAAGCTTTCTTT
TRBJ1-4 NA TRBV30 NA CAWSAPPRDNEKLFF TGTGCCTGGAGTGCACCCCCGAGGGATAATGAAAAACTGTTTTTT
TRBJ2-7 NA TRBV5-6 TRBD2 CASSGAGTSGINAYEQYF TGTGCCAGCAGCGGGGCCGGGACTAGCGGGATTAACGCCTACGAGCAGTACTTC
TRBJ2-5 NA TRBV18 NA CASSPWGQETQYF TGTGCCAGCTCACCTTGGGGTCAGGAGACCCAGTACTTC
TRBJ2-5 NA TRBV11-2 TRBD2 CASSLDLGGQETQYF TGTGCCAGCAGCTTAGATTTGGGGGGGCAAGAGACCCAGTACTTC
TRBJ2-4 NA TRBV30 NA CAWSNGLAKNIQYF TGTGCCTGGAGCAATGGACTAGCCAAAAACATTCAGTACTTC
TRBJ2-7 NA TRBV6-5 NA CASSLAGPSYEQYF TGTGCCAGCAGTTTGGCAGGTCCCTCCTACGAGCAGTACTTC
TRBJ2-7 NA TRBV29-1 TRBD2 CSAAVTSLDEQYF TGCAGCGCTGCCGTGACTAGCCTGGACGAGCAGTACTTC
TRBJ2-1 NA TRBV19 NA CASSIVVLDEQFF TGTGCCAGTAGTATCGTAGTCTTGGACGAGCAGTTCTTC
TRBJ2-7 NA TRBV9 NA CASSVGLSYEQYF TGTGCCAGCAGCGTAGGCCTAAGTTACGAGCAGTACTTC
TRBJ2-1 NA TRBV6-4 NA CASSDPVTNEQFF TGTGCCAGCAGTGACCCAGTTACCAATGAGCAGTTCTTC
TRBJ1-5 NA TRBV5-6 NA CASSLIGGNQPQHF TGTGCCAGCAGCTTGATCGGGGGCAATCAGCCCCAGCATTTT
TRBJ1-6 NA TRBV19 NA CATGTYNSPLHF TGTGCCACAGGGACATATAATTCACCCCTCCACTTT
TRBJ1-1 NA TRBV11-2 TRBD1 CASSLAGTGLPEAFF TGTGCCAGCAGCTTGGCCGGGACAGGGTTACCTGAAGCTTTCTTT
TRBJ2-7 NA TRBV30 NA CAWSVSNEQYF TGTGCCTGGAGTGTAAGTAACGAGCAGTACTTC
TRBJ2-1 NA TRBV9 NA CASSSGTFGFTYNEQFF TGTGCCAGCAGCTCCGGGACTTTTGGGTTCACCTACAATGAGCAGTTCTTC
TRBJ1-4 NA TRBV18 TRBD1 CASSPRQGTNEKLFF TGTGCCAGCTCCCCGCGACAGGGCACTAATGAAAAACTGTTTTTT
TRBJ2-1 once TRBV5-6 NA CASSLGGEQFF TGTGCCAGCAGCCTGGGGGGTGAGCAGTTCTTC